The clone carrying this T cell receptor beta chain has ten or more counts. TCRdb processed the reads anew with MiXCR; each CDR3 protein has one entry. The data show 450,000 to 600,000 distinct CDR3 sequences, roughly 10% seen once. The sample originates from a study of T cell repertoires in cytomegalovirus infection. Study information: Public TCR beta signatures marked donors with CMV infection and the matching HLA.

CDR3 size: 16 residues. The ends lost 1 base at V and 2 bases at J; junction bases unmatched: 3. The germline gives CDR1 MDHEN, CDR2 SYDVKM. The sequencing input was PBMCs. The rearrangement links TRBV28 to TRBJ1-4; 8 bases line up with TRBD1. This sequence originates from a human donor in good health (CMV status not recorded). Some clones in this sample may be carry-over from other donors' samples. The CDR3 sequence is CASSLYYRGTNEKLFF. The CDR3 DNA follows: TGTGCCAGCAGTTTATACTACAGGGGGACTAATGAAAAACTGTTTTTT.